This is a list of T cell receptor beta chains from one sample in a study of blood T cell repertoires in COVID-19. Assay used: immunoSEQ multiplex PCR; TCRdb lists only in-frame clones, some missing. The repertoire consists of about 150,000 clones, with roughly 83% occurring once and the leading ten covering approximately 32%. The sequencing sample was made of peripheral blood. The receptors shown here come from a woman aged 60-75 years with acute or convalescent COVID-19. The CDR3 runs from the conserved cysteine through the conserved F or W. A D gene is named only where the DNA matches it firmly. Some rows have no size entry. The others give once, few or many, or a class for an expanded clone.

CDR3nt	CDR3aa	v_gene	len	abundance	d_gene	j_gene
TGTGCCAGCAGCTTCAGAGGTCCGGGAAACATTCAGTACTTC	CASSFRGPGNIQYF	TRBV11-1	14	NA	NA	TRBJ2-4
TGTGCCAGCTCACCCCGGGACTATATATACAATGAGCAGTTCTTC	CASSPRDYIYNEQFF	TRBV18	15	NA	TRBD2	TRBJ2-1
TGTGCCAGCAGTTACTCGTTTGTGCAGGGGAACACTGAAGCTTTCTTT	CASSYSFVQGNTEAFF	TRBV6-2/TRBV6-3	16	NA	NA	TRBJ1-1
TGTGCCAGCGCGCCGGGGGTCCTAAGGGCAGATACGCAGTATTTT	CASAPGVLRADTQYF	TRBV6-5	15	NA	NA	TRBJ2-3
TGTGCCAGCAGTTTCCCGTCCGGGCAGGGCGATGAAAAACTGTTTTTT	CASSFPSGQGDEKLFF	TRBV6-6	16	NA	NA	TRBJ1-4
TGTGCCAGCAGCCCGACAGGGGATTACGCTGAAGCTTTCTTT	CASSPTGDYAEAFF	TRBV6-4	14	NA	TRBD1	TRBJ1-1
TGTGCCAGCAGCCAAGGGCCGGGACAGGCCTATGGCTACACCTTC	CASSQGPGQAYGYTF	TRBV3-1/TRBV3-2	15	NA	TRBD1	TRBJ1-2
TGTGCCAGCAGTTACAAGGGTGCAGGGTTTTTCACTGAAGCTTTCTTT	CASSYKGAGFFTEAFF	TRBV6-5	16	NA	NA	TRBJ1-1
TGTGCCAGCAGTTCCCGGGGACCCCCGGGAGACTATGGCTACACCTTC	CASSSRGPPGDYGYTF	TRBV6-6	16	NA	NA	TRBJ1-2
TGTGCCAGTAGTGTCGGACAGGACCCCCGTAAGCCCCAGCATTTT	CASSVGQDPRKPQHF	TRBV19	15	NA	TRBD1	TRBJ1-5
TGTGCCAGTAGTGAAACATATAATGAAAAACTGTTTTTT	CASSETYNEKLFF	TRBV19	13	NA	NA	TRBJ1-4
TGCGCCAGCAGTGAGTCTGGCAGGGGTGCCCAGCATTTT	CASSESGRGAQHF	TRBV10-1	13	NA	NA	TRBJ1-5
TGTGCCAGCAGCCGGACAAATGCCTACGAGCAGTACTTC	CASSRTNAYEQYF	TRBV13	13	NA	NA	TRBJ2-7
TGCACTGCACTCCACCGGGAGACCCAGTACTTC	CTALHRETQYF	TRBV20-1	11	NA	NA	TRBJ2-5
TGTGCCAGCAGGGAGAGCTCAACTAATGAAAAACTGTTTTTT	CASRESSTNEKLFF	TRBV2	14	few	NA	TRBJ1-4
TGTGCCAGTAGTATAGACACTAATCAGCCCCAGCATTTT	CASSIDTNQPQHF	TRBV19	13	NA	NA	TRBJ1-5
TGTGCCAGCAGCTCCACCCTCACAGGGGGCTATGGCTACACCTTC	CASSSTLTGGYGYTF	TRBV5-6	15	many	TRBD1	TRBJ1-2
TGTGCCAGCAGCCGTGCGACAGGGGGCGCAAACTCACCCCTCCACTTT	CASSRATGGANSPLHF	TRBV28	16	NA	TRBD1	TRBJ1-6
TGCAGCGTTGAAATGGTCAGGGCGGGAGAGCAGTTCTTC	CSVEMVRAGEQFF	TRBV29-1	13	NA	NA	TRBJ2-1
TGTGCCATCAGTGAGTCGTCGGGTGACAGATCCTATGGCTACACCTTC	CAISESSGDRSYGYTF	TRBV10-3	16	NA	NA	TRBJ1-2
TGTGCCAGCAGCCAAGAGGGCGCTAACTATGGCTACACCTTC	CASSQEGANYGYTF	TRBV3-1/TRBV3-2	14	NA	NA	TRBJ1-2
TGTGCCAGCAGCCGGATCCTTCCCGGGACAGGGGGCTATAGCAATCAGCCCCAGCATTTT	CASSRILPGTGGYSNQPQHF	TRBV4-2	20	few	TRBD1	TRBJ1-5
TGTGCCAGCTTCGAGGGTAAGAATCAGCCCCAGCATTTT	CASFEGKNQPQHF	TRBV18	13	NA	NA	TRBJ1-5
TGTGCCAGCAGCTCACTGACTCGGAACACCGGGGAGCTGTTTTTT	CASSSLTRNTGELFF	TRBV11-2	15	NA	NA	TRBJ2-2